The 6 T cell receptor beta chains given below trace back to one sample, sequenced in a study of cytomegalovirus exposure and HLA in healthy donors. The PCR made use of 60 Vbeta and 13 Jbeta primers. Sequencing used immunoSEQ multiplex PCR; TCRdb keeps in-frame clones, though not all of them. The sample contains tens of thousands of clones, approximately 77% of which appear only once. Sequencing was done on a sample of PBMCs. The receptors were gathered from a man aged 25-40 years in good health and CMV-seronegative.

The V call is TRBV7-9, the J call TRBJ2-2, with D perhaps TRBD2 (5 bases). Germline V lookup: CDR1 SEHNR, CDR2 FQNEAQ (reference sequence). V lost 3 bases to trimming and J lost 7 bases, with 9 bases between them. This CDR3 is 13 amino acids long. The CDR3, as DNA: TGTGCCAGCAGCTTCGGGGTTGGCGGGGAGCTGTTTTTT. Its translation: CASSFGVGGELFF.

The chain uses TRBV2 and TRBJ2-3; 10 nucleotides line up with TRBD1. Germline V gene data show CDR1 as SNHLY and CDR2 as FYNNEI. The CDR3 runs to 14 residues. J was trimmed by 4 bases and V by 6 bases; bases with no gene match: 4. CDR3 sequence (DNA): TGTGCCAGCAGAGTGGACAGGGGGTCAGATACGCAGTATTTT. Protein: CASRVDRGSDTQYF.

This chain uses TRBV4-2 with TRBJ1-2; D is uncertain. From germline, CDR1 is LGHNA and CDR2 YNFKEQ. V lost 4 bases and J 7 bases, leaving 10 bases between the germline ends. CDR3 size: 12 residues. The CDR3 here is CASSPSTSGYTF. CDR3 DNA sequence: TGTGCCAGCAGCCCTTCGACTAGTGGCTACACCTTC.

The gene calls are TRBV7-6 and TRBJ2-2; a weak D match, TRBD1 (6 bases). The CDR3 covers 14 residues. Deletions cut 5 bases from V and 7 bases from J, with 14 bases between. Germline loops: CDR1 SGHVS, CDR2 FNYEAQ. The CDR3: CASSAEQGFGELFF. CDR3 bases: TGTGCCAGCAGCGCAGAGCAGGGGTTCGGGGAGCTGTTTTTT. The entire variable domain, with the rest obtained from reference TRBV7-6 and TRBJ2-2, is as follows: GAGVSQSPRYKVTKRGQDVALRCDPISGHVSLYWYRQALGQGPEFLTYFNYEAQQDKSGLPNDRFSAERPEGSISTLTIQRTEQRDSAMYRCASSAEQGFGELFFGEGSRLTVL.

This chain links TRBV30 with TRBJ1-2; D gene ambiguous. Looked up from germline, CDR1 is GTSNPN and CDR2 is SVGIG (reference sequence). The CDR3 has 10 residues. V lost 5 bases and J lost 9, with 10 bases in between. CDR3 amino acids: CAWASLSYTF. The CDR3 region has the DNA TGTGCCTGGGCGTCGTTGAGCTACACCTTC.

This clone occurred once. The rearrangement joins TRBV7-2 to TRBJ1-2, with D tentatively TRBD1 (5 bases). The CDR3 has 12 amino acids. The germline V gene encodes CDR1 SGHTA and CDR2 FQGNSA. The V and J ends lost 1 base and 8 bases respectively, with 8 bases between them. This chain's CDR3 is CASSLEAGGYTF. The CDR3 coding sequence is TGTGCCAGCAGCTTAGAGGCAGGGGGCTACACCTTC.